The 21 T cell receptor beta chains below all came from one sample that was sequenced in a study of HIV-infected children after antiretroviral therapy interruption. A 3' RACE protocol on RNA, with unique molecular identifiers, produced the TCR library. TCRdb itself ran the 3' RACE reads through MiXCR, one entry per CDR3 protein. The sample carries approximately 89,000 distinct CDR3 sequences, about 7% recorded once. Specified treatment: PENTA 11 planned treatment interruption arm or continuous ART arm. The specimen was CD45RA+ CD4+ T cells from PBMCs, pooled from several time points, collected from a donor given antiretroviral therapy, either interrupted or continuous. Subset defined: naive CD4+ CD45RA+ CD45RO- T cells. Receptors were obtained from a pool of human donors with HIV.

This clonotype was seen many times. The V call is TRBV7-2, the J call TRBJ2-7; 8 bases align to TRBD1. This CDR3 spans 16 amino acids. Trimming took 4 bases from V and 9 from J; bases not matched to a gene: 17. Germline CDR1 and CDR2: SGHTA and FQGNSA. The CDR3 loop reads CASSSQSPGGAVRQYF. DNA of the CDR3: TGTGCCAGCAGCTCACAAAGCCCAGGGGGCGCGGTTCGGCAGTACTTC.

In its sample, this clonotype was seen many times. The chain carries TRBV29-1 and TRBJ2-4, with 10 bases matching TRBD1. Trimming removed 1 base from V and 1 base from J; junction bases left unmatched: 1. Germline assignment: CDR1 SQVTM and CDR2 ANQGSEA. The CDR3 length is 15 residues. CDR3 coding DNA: TGCAGCGTTGAAGGGACAGGGGGGGCCAAAAACATTCAGTACTTC. Amino acid sequence: CSVEGTGGAKNIQYF.

This clonotype was observed many times. V usage is TRBV30 and J usage is TRBJ2-3; tentatively, D is TRBD2 (5 bases). Germline CDR1 and CDR2: GTSNPN and SVGIG (reference sequence). The CDR3 spans 12 residues. The V end lost 4 bases, the J end lost 5 bases, and 10 bases lay between the germline ends. The CDR3 sequence is CAWKNGGDTQYF. The CDR3 nucleotides are TGTGCCTGGAAGAATGGAGGAGATACGCAGTATTTT. Looking up the rest from reference TRBV30 and TRBJ2-3 gives the full variable domain: SQTIHQWPATLVQPVGSPLSLECTVEGTSNPNLYWYRQAAGRGLQLLFYSVGIGQISSEVPQNLSASRPQDRQFILSSKKLLLSDSGFYLCAWKNGGDTQYFGPGTRLTVL.

The chain couples TRBV2 to TRBJ1-4; D perhaps matches TRBD1 (5 bases). The CDR3 totals 13 residues. Trimming removed 4 bases from V and 2 bases from J, with 5 bases in between. Germline values: CDR1 SNHLY, CDR2 FYNNEI. CDR3 sequence (DNA): TGTGCCAGCAGTGGGGGGACTAATGAAAAACTGTTTTTT. It is translated as CASSGGTNEKLFF.

The table lists this clonotype with many counts. The gene calls are TRBV4-2 and TRBJ2-7, with 8 bases identical to TRBD2. Germline V lookup: CDR1 LGHNA, CDR2 YNFKEQ. This CDR3 comprises 16 residues. Unmatched junction bases numbered 7, after V lost 1 base and J lost 2 bases. CDR3 sequence reads: CASSQGTRLATYEQYF. In DNA form, the CDR3 reads TGTGCCAGCAGCCAAGGAACGCGACTAGCGACCTACGAGCAGTACTTC.

This clonotype has ten or more counts. This chain uses TRBV12-5 with TRBJ2-3; D call uncertain. CDR1 and CDR2 from the germline V gene are LGHNT and FRNRAP. V dropped 5 bases and J dropped 4 bases, with 4 bases sitting between them. This CDR3 region has 11 residues. DNA of the CDR3: TGTGCTAGTGGTCCCTCAGATACGCAGTATTTT. Translation: CASGPSDTQYF.

This clonotype was seen repeatedly, ten times or more. The chain links TRBV7-3 to TRBJ2-2; no clear D. The germline CDR1 and CDR2 sequences are SGHTA and FQGTGA. CDR3 size: 14 residues. The ends were cut back, 5 bases at V and 6 bases at J, with 13 bases in the middle. The CDR3 is CASSPSRLAGELFF. In DNA, the CDR3 is TGTGCCAGCAGCCCATCTCGATTAGCCGGGGAGCTGTTTTTT. Full variable domain (remainder filled in from reference TRBV7-3 and TRBJ2-2): GAGVSQTPSNKVTEKGKYVELRCDPISGHTALYWYRQSLGQGPEFLIYFQGTGAADDSGLPNDRFFAVRPEGSVSTLKIQRTERGDSAVYLCASSPSRLAGELFFGEGSRLTVL.

At least ten counts were recorded for this clonotype. The chain has TRBV4-1 and TRBJ1-2; D remains unclear. The V and J ends lost 0 bases and 8 bases respectively, with 10 bases between them. The CDR3 sequence is 13 residues long. Germline V lookup: CDR1 MGHRA, CDR2 YSYEKL. The CDR3 loop is CASSQDYHRGYTF. CDR3 bases: TGCGCCAGCAGCCAAGATTACCATCGGGGCTACACCTTC.

This clonotype was seen many times. This chain links TRBV7-2 with TRBJ1-3; the D is unclear. Trimming pared 3 bases from V and 2 bases from J, leaving 8 bases between. The germline V gene has CDR1 SGHTA and CDR2 FQGNSA. The CDR3 loop spans 14 amino acids. The CDR3, as DNA: TGTGCCAGCAGCTTGCTTATCGCTGGAAACACCATATATTTT. Translating gives CASSLLIAGNTIYF.

The rearrangement uses TRBV20-1 and TRBJ2-5, with D unresolved. Trimming cost V 6 bases and J 1 base, with 6 bases left between them. This CDR3 is 11 amino acids long. Per the germline V gene, CDR1 is DFQATT and CDR2 is SNEGSKA (reference sequence). The CDR3 region has the DNA TGCAGTGCCATCCCCCAAGAGACCCAGTACTTC. It yields the protein CSAIPQETQYF.

The J gene is TRBJ2-7, the V gene TRBV2; D gene ambiguous. Germline CDR1 SNHLY, CDR2 FYNNEI. Trimming took 3 bases from V and 6 from J, leaving 9 bases between them. The CDR3 has 12 residues. In DNA, the CDR3 is TGTGCCAGCAGTGATAGGGCAGTCGAGCAGTACTTC. Protein product: CASSDRAVEQYF.

This chain links TRBV2 with TRBJ2-1, with D perhaps TRBD2 (6 bases). V lost 6 bases and J 1 base, leaving 10 bases between the germline ends. Looked up from germline, CDR1 is SNHLY and CDR2 is FYNNEI. CDR3 length: 14 residues. The chain's CDR3 is CASRGDLSYNEQFF. The CDR3 DNA is TGTGCCAGCAGGGGGGACTTGTCCTACAATGAGCAGTTCTTC.

The chain uses TRBV20-1 and TRBJ2-7, with a weak D call TRBD2 (6 bases). Germline V gene data show CDR1 as DFQATT and CDR2 as SNEGSKA (reference sequence). V shed 3 bases and J shed 5 bases, with 17 bases lying between them. The CDR3 length is 14 residues. The CDR3 sequence: CSARPQGGINEQYF. DNA of the CDR3: TGCAGTGCTAGGCCTCAGGGAGGTATCAACGAGCAGTACTTC.

The table lists this clonotype with many counts. The V and J genes are TRBV29-1 and TRBJ2-5; D unresolved. Germline lookup yields CDR1 SQVTM and CDR2 ANQGSEA. V was clipped by 0 bases and J by 1 base, with 9 bases between them. This CDR3 spans 14 amino acids. CDR3 loop: CSVEDPRAQETQYF. For the CDR3, the DNA is TGCAGCGTTGAAGATCCTCGGGCCCAAGAGACCCAGTACTTC.

This clonotype was found many times. The chain couples TRBV19 to TRBJ2-5; no clear D gene. The CDR3 has 15 amino acids. In germline, CDR1 is LNHDA, CDR2 SQIVND (reference sequence). Trimming pared 3 bases from V and 2 bases from J, leaving 13 bases between. The CDR3 DNA is TGTGCCAGTAGTATCCGGCCAGCCCTACAAGAGACCCAGTACTTC. This gives the protein CASSIRPALQETQYF.

This clonotype showed up many times. CDR3 nucleotides: TGTGCCAGCAGGCGCCGGACAGGGGCGCTGGGGAACACTGAAGCTTTCTTT. The encoded protein is CASRRRTGALGNTEAFF. The chain employs TRBV27 and TRBJ1-1; 9 nucleotides align to TRBD1. There are 17 residues in the CDR3. Germline CDR1 is MNHEY and CDR2 is SMNVEV (reference sequence). Trimming cost V 6 bases and J 1 base; bases outside gene matches: 12.

In its sample, this clonotype was seen a few times. The V call is TRBV20-1, the J call TRBJ2-3, with 9 bases lining up with TRBD2. The CDR3 is 18 amino acids. CDR1 is DFQATT, CDR2 SNEGSKA, per germline (reference sequence). The junction had 17 bases not matched to a gene; V was cut back by 3 bases and J by 4 bases. The CDR3 nucleotides read TGCAGTGCTAGGGATCCCCAGAAAATAGCGGGGGCCGCAGATACGCAGTATTTT. Its translation: CSARDPQKIAGAADTQYF.

This clonotype was detected ten times or more. J is TRBJ1-1 and V is TRBV18; D unclear. There are 14 residues in the CDR3. Germline assignment: CDR1 KGHSH and CDR2 LQKENI. V was clipped by 3 bases and J by 5 bases, with 13 bases between them. The CDR3 sequence: CASSPWTINTEAFF. DNA of the CDR3: TGTGCCAGCTCACCGTGGACCATTAATACTGAAGCTTTCTTT.

The chain links TRBV29-1 to TRBJ1-1, with 8 positions matching TRBD1. The CDR3 is 11 amino acids. Trimming cost V 7 bases and J 8 bases; bases outside gene matches: 6. Per germline, CDR1 SQVTM and CDR2 ANQGSEA. CDR3 in DNA: TGCAGCGCGATCCGGGACAGGGAAGCTTTCTTT. The encoded protein is CSAIRDREAFF.

This clonotype has a count of ten or more. The CDR3 reads CASSLIAGGPSRFF. CDR3 nucleotides: TGTGCCAGCAGCTTAATAGCGGGGGGGCCTAGTCGGTTCTTC. The chain carries TRBV7-3 and TRBJ2-1, with TRBD2 matching 11 bases. With 1 base clipped from V and 15 bases from J, the junction kept 8 bases outside the gene matches. The CDR3 has 14 residues. In germline, CDR1 is SGHTA, CDR2 FQGTGA.

This clonotype was recorded many times. The chain employs TRBV6-5 and TRBJ2-1; 10 nucleotides agree with TRBD1. The V segment lost 6 bases and the J segment 7 bases; nucleotides outside the gene matches: 9. CDR1 and CDR2 from the germline V gene are MNHEY and SVGAGI. This CDR3 is built from 15 residues. CDR3 sequence reads: CASRRTGGTWNEQFF. The CDR3 DNA is TGTGCCAGCAGAAGGACAGGGGGGACCTGGAATGAGCAGTTCTTC.